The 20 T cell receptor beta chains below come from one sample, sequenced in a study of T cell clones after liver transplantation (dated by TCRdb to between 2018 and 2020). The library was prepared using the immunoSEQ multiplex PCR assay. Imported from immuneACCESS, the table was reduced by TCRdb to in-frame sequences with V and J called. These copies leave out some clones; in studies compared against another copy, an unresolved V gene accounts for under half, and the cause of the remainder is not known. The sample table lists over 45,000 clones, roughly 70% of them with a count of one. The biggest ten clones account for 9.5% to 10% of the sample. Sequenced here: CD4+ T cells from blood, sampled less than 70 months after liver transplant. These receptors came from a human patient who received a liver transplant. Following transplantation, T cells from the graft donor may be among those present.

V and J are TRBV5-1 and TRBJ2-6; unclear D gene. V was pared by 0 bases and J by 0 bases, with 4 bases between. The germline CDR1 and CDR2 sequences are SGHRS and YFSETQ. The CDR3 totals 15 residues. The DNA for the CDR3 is TGCGCCAGCAGCTTGGCTAACTCTGGGGCCAACGTCCTGACTTTC. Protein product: CASSLANSGANVLTF.

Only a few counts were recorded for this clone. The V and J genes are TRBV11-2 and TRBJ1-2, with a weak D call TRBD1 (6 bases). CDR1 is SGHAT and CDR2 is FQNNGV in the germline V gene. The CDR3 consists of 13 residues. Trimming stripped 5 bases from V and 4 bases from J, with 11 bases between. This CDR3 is CASSTAGVYGYTF. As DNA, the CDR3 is TGTGCCAGCAGCACGGCAGGGGTCTATGGCTACACCTTC.

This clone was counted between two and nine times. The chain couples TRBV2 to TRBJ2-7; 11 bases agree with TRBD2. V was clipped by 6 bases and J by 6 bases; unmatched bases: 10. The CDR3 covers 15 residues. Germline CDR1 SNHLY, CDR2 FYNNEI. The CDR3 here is CASRSSTSGVGEQYF. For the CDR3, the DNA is TGTGCCAGCAGAAGTTCGACTAGCGGGGTGGGCGAGCAGTACTTC.

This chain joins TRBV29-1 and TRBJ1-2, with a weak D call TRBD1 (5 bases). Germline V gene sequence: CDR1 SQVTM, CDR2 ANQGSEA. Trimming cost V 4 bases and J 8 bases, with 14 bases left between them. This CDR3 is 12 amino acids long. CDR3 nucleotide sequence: TGCAGCGTTGGTACTGGAGGGGTAGGCTACACCTTC. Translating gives CSVGTGGVGYTF.

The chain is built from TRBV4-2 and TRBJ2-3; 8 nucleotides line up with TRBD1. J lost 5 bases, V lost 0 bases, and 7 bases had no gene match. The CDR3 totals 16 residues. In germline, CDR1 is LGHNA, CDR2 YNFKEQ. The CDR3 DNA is TGTGCCAGCAGCCAAGACGGCAGGGGGCGTGGAGATACGCAGTATTTT. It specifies CASSQDGRGRGDTQYF.

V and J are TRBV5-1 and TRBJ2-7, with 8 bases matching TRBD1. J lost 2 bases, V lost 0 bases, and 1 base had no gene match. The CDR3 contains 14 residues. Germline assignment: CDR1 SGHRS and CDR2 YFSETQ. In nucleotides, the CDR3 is TGCGCCAGCAGCTTGGGACAGGGGCCCTACGAGCAGTACTTC. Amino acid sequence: CASSLGQGPYEQYF.

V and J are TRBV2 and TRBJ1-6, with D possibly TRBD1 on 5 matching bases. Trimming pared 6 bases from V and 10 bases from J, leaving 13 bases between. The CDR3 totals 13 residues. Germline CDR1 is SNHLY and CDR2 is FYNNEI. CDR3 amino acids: CASRGGTMSPLHF. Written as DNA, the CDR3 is TGTGCCAGCAGGGGGGGGACGATGTCACCCCTCCACTTT.

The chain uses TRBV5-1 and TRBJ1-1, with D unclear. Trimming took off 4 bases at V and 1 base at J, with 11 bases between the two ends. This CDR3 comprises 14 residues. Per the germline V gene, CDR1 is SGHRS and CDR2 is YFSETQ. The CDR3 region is CASSPQARNTEAFF. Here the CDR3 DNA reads TGCGCCAGCAGCCCTCAGGCTAGGAACACTGAAGCTTTCTTT.

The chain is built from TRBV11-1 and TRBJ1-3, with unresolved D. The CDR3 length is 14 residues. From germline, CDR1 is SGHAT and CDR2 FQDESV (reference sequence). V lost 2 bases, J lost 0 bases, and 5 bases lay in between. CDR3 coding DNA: TGTGCCAGCAGCTTAAGGATCTCTGGAAACACCATATATTTT. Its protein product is CASSLRISGNTIYF.

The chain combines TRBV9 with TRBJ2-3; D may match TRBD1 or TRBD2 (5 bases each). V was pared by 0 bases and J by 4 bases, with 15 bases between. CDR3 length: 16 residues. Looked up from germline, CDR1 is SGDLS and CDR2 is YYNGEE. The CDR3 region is CASSVGGAGSSDTQYF. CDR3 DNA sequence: TGTGCCAGCAGCGTAGGAGGGGCAGGTAGTTCAGATACGCAGTATTTT.

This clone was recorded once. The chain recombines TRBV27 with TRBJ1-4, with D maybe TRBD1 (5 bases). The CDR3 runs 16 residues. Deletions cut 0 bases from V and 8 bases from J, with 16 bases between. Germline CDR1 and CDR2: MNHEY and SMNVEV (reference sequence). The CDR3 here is CASSLSYDGGTEKLFF. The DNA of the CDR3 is TGTGCCAGCAGTTTATCCTATGACGGGGGGACCGAAAAACTGTTTTTT.

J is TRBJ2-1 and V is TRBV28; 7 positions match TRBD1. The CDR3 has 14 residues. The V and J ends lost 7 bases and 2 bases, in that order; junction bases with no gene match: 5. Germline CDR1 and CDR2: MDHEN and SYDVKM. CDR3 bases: TGTGCCAGCACCCGGACAGGACCCTACAATGAGCAGTTCTTC. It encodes CASTRTGPYNEQFF. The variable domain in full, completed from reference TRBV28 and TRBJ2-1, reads DVKVTQSSRYLVKRTGEKVFLECVQDMDHENMFWYRQDPGLGLRLIYFSYDVKMKEKGDIPEGYSVSREKKERFSLILESASTNQTSMYLCASTRTGPYNEQFFGPGTRLTVL.

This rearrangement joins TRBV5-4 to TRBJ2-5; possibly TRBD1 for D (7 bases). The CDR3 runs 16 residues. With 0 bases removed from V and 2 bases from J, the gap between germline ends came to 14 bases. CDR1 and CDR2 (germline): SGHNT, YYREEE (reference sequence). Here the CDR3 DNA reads TGTGCCAGCAGCTTGGCCGCGGGACAGCTTCAAGAGACCCAGTACTTC. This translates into CASSLAAGQLQETQYF.

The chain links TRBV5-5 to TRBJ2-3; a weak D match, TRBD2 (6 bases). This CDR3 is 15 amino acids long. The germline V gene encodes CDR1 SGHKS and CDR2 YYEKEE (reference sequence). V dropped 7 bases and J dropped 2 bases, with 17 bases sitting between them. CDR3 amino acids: CASRGGGFATDTQYF. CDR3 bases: TGTGCCAGCCGGGGTGGGGGGTTCGCCACAGATACGCAGTATTTT.

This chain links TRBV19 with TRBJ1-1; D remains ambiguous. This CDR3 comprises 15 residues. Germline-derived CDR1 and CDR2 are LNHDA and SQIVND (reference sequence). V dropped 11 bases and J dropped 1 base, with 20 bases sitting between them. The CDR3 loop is CAATSAEGGNTEAFF. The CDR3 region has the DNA TGTGCCGCCACCTCGGCGGAGGGAGGGAACACTGAAGCTTTCTTT.

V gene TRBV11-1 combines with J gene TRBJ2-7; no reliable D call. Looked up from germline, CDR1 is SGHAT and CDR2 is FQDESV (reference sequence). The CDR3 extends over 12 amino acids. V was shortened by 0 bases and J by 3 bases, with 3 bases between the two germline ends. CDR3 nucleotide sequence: TGTGCCAGCAGCTTAGCAGACTACGAGCAGTACTTC. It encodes CASSLADYEQYF. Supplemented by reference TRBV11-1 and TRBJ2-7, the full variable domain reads EAEVAQSPRYKITEKSQAVAFWCDPISGHATLYWYRQILGQGPELLVQFQDESVVDDSQLPKDRFSAERLKGVDSTLKIQPAELGDSAMYLCASSLADYEQYFGPGTRLTVT.

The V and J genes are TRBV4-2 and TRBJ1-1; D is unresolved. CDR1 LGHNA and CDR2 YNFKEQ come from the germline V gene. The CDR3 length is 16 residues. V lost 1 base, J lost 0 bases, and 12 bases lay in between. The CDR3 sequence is CASSQVGGPLNTEAFF. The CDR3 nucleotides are TGTGCCAGCAGCCAAGTAGGAGGGCCCCTGAACACTGAAGCTTTCTTT.

The CDR3 spells CASSLVSAGTSDYGYTF. CDR3 nucleotide sequence: TGTGCCAGCAGCTTGGTTTCAGCAGGCACCAGCGACTATGGCTACACCTTC. The rearrangement joins TRBV5-7 to TRBJ1-2; D ambiguous. TRBV5-7 counts as an open reading frame of uncertain function. The CDR3 contains 17 residues. Deletions cut 0 bases from V and 3 bases from J, with 18 bases between.

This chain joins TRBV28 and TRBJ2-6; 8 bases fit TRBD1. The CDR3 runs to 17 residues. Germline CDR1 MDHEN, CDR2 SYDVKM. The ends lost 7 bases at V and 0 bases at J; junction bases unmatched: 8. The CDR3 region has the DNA TGTGCCAGCACCTCCGGGACAGGACTCTCTGGGGCCAACGTCCTGACTTTC. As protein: CASTSGTGLSGANVLTF.

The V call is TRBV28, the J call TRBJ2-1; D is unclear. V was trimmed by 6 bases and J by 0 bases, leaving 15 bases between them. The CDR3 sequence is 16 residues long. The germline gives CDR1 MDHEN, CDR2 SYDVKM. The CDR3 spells CASSRLLDGSYNEQFF. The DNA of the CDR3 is TGTGCCAGCAGCAGGCTTTTGGACGGCTCCTACAATGAGCAGTTCTTC.